This T cell receptor beta chain was captured by sequencing in a study of T cell responses to AZD1222 COVID-19 vaccine. The study, taken as a whole, reports: After the peak T cell response, and only then, were repertoires sampled.

Sequencing used immunoSEQ multiplex PCR; TCRdb keeps in-frame clones, though not all of them. The sample shows over 140,000 clones, 80% to 95% of them seen only once. Concerning this clone: Its antigen remains unidentified.

Second-dose intervals of approximately 4 or approximately 12 weeks were pooled. The clonotype comes from an adult who received the AZD1222 COVID-19 vaccine. The material was peripheral blood, obtained 28 days after the second AZD1222 dose.

The CDR3 sequence: CASRHKWGYEQYF. The CDR3 DNA reads as TGTGCCAGCAGACACAAATGGGGATACGAGCAGTACTTC. The chain employs TRBV11-1 and TRBJ2-7; no clear D. Trimming pared 6 bases from V and 4 bases from J, leaving 13 bases between. This CDR3 contains 13 residues. Germline CDR1 SGHAT, CDR2 FQDESV (reference sequence).